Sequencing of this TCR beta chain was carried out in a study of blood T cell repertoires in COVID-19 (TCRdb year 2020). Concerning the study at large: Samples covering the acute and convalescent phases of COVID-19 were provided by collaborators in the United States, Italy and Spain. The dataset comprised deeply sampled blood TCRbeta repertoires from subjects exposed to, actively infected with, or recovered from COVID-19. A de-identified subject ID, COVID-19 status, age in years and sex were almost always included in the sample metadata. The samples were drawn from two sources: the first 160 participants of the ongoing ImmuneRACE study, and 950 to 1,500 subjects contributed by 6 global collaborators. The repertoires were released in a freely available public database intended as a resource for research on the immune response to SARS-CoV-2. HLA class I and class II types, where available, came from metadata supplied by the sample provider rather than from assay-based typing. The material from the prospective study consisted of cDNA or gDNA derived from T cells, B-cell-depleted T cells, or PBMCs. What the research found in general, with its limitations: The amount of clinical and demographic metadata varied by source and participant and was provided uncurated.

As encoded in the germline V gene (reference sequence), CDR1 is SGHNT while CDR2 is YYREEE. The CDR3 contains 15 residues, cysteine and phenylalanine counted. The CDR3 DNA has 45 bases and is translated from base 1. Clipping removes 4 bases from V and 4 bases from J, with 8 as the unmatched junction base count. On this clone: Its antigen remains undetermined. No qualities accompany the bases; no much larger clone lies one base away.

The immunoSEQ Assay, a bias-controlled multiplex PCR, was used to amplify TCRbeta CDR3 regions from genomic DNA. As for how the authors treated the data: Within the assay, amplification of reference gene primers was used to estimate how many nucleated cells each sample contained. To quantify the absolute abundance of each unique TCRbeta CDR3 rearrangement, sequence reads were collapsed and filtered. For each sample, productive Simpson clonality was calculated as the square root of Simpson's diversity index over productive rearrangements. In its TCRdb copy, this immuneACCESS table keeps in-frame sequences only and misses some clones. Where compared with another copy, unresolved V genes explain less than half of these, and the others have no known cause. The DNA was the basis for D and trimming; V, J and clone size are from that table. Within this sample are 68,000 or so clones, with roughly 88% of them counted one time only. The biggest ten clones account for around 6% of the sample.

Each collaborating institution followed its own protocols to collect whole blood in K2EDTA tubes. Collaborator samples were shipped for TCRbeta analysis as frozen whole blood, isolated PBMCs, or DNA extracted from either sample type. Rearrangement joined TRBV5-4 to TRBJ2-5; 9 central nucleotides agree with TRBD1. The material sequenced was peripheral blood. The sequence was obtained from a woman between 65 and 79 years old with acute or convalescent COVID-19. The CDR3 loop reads CASSALQGASETQYF. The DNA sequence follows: TGTGCCAGCAGCGCCTTACAGGGGGCTTCAGAGACCCAGTACTTC. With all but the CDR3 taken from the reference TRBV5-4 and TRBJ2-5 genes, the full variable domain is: ETGVTQSPTHLIKTRGQQVTLRCSSQSGHNTVSWYQQALGQGPQFIFQYYREEENGRGNFPPRFSGLQFPNYSSELNVNALELDDSALYLCASSALQGASETQYFGPGTRLLVL.